This T cell receptor beta chain is from a study of cytomegalovirus exposure and HLA in healthy donors. Whole-study results and caveats: TCR beta chains associated with HLA were, in a later analysis, more clonally expanded than equally common others.

Primers included in the PCR were 60 Vbeta and 13 Jbeta primers. Produced via immunoSEQ multiplex PCR; TCRdb's table is partial and in-frame only. Listed are approximately 70,000 clones; about 5% falls within the top ten. Germline loops: CDR1 ENHRY, CDR2 SYGVKD. CDR3 length: 16 residues. The ends lost 4 bases at V and 2 bases at J; junction bases unmatched: 6. Concerning this clone itself: Antigen unknown.

Healthy bone marrow donors made up the donor group. This chain connects TRBV10-3 to TRBJ2-4; 9 bases are a match to TRBD2. The receptor was isolated from a woman aged 40 to 49 in good health and CMV-seropositive. The sequencing sample was made of PBMCs. The CDR3 nucleotides are TGTGCCATCAGTGCGGGGCGGGAGGGGCCCAAAAACATTCAGTACTTC. Translated, it gives CAISAGREGPKNIQYF.